This TCR beta chain was profiled in a study of technical replicates of blood from four donors. Sequencing used immunoSEQ multiplex PCR; TCRdb keeps in-frame clones, though not all of them. The data contain around 98,000 clones, approximately 96% of them singletons. Per the germline V gene, CDR1 is MDHEN and CDR2 is SYDVKM. V lost 4 bases and J 3 bases, leaving 19 bases between the germline ends. The CDR3 extends over 16 amino acids. The sequence derives from a human donor in good health. The J gene is TRBJ2-7, the V gene TRBV28; D is unclear. Sequenced material: T cells isolated from PBMCs. The CDR3 protein is CASSSASQAGNYEQYF. The CDR3 DNA sequence: TGTGCCAGCAGTTCCGCATCCCAAGCAGGAAACTACGAGCAGTACTTC.